Below are 13 T cell receptor beta chains sequenced from a single sample in a study of T cell repertoires in cytomegalovirus infection. TCRdb called the reads again in MiXCR, with one record for every CDR3 protein. The sample shows 350,000 to 450,000 distinct CDR3 sequences, roughly 20% of them seen only once. The sequenced sample was PBMCs. Receptor source: a human donor in good health (CMV status not recorded). Some clones in this sample may be carry-over from other donors' samples.

The rearrangement uses TRBV20-1 and TRBJ1-6; 8 bases fit TRBD1. V trimming: 3 bases; J trimming: 7 bases; junction bases outside the gene matches: 5. The CDR3 runs 14 residues. The V gene's germline CDR1 is DFQATT and CDR2 SNEGSKA (reference sequence). CDR3 DNA sequence: TGCAGTGCTAGTAACAGGGGGAGGAATTCACCCCTCCACTTT. Translation: CSASNRGRNSPLHF.

This clonotype was counted many times. The V call is TRBV7-2, the J call TRBJ1-1, with D uncertain. The CDR3 is 12 residues long. V shed 2 bases and J shed 8 bases, with 9 bases lying between them. The germline gives CDR1 SGHTA, CDR2 FQGNSA. The CDR3, as DNA: TGTGCCAGCAGCTTAACGGGGAGGGAAGCTTTCTTT. Translating gives CASSLTGREAFF.

This clonotype was picked up many times. The V and J genes are TRBV7-2 and TRBJ1-2; D remains ambiguous. This CDR3 is 12 amino acids long. Trimming pared 2 bases from V and 8 bases from J, leaving 9 bases between. Looked up from germline, CDR1 is SGHTA and CDR2 is FQGNSA. CDR3 sequence (DNA): TGTGCCAGCAGCTTACGGGCGAGCGGCTACACCTTC. Encoded protein: CASSLRASGYTF.

This clonotype was seen a handful of times. The chain has TRBV7-6 and TRBJ1-1; TRBD1 matches 11 bases. Germline CDR1 SGHVS, CDR2 FNYEAQ. The CDR3 spans 16 residues. Losses at the gene ends were 5 bases for V and 4 bases for J; bases not matched to a gene: 9. The CDR3 sequence is CASSPWTGGISTEAFF. CDR3 bases: TGTGCCAGCAGCCCATGGACAGGGGGCATTAGCACTGAAGCTTTCTTT.

This clonotype occurred a few times. V and J are TRBV6-2 or TRBV6-3 and TRBJ2-1, with 9 bases lining up with TRBD2. Germline V gene sequence: CDR1 MNHEY, CDR2 SVGEGT. The junction had 11 bases not matched to a gene; V was cut back by 5 bases and J by 6 bases. There are 16 residues in the CDR3. CDR3 coding DNA: TGTGCCAGCAGTGCCTATGGCGGGAGGGCCCTCAATGAGCAGTTCTTC. Residues: CASSAYGGRALNEQFF.

The chain uses TRBV5-1 and TRBJ2-7, with D possibly matching TRBD2 (5 bases). Trimming shortened V by 0 bases and J by 0 bases, and 13 bases separated the two germline ends. The CDR3 is 16 amino acids. Germline V lookup: CDR1 SGHRS, CDR2 YFSETQ. CDR3 bases: TGCGCCAGCAGCTTGGGTAAACCGGGGAGCTCCTACGAGCAGTACTTC. This codes for CASSLGKPGSSYEQYF.

In its sample, this clonotype was seen many times. The rearrangement joins TRBV20-1 to TRBJ2-5; D call uncertain. Germline lookup yields CDR1 DFQATT and CDR2 SNEGSKA (reference sequence). The CDR3 totals 13 residues. V was cut by 3 bases and J by 7 bases, with 15 bases left in between. The CDR3 sequence: CSARASAPGTQYF. In nucleotides, the CDR3 is TGCAGTGCTAGGGCCTCCGCTCCTGGGACCCAGTACTTC.

The chain links TRBV7-2 to TRBJ2-1; tentatively, D is TRBD2 (5 bases). Trimming removed 0 bases from V and 9 bases from J, with 12 bases in between. The germline gives CDR1 SGHTA, CDR2 FQGNSA. The CDR3 runs 14 residues. The CDR3 is CASSLAGEIGEQFF. DNA for the CDR3: TGTGCCAGCAGCTTAGCGGGAGAAATCGGTGAGCAGTTCTTC.

This clonotype was counted ten times or more. Germline and junction disagree at one end, which may indicate a read error. J is TRBJ2-6 and V is TRBV12-3 or TRBV12-4; TRBD1 is a possible D gene (6 bases). The CDR3 sequence is 15 residues long. In DNA form, the CDR3 reads TGTGCCAGCAGCTTAGGGGGAGCTGGGGCCAACGTCCTGACTTTC. This encodes CASSLGGAGANVLTF.

In this sample, this clonotype turned up a few times. The J gene is TRBJ1-1, the V gene TRBV2; D might be TRBD1 (5 bases). This CDR3 has 11 residues. Germline V lookup: CDR1 SNHLY, CDR2 FYNNEI. Between the trimmed V and J ends, which lost 10 bases and 4 bases, there was a span of 10 bases. The CDR3 DNA is TGTGCCATAACGGGACGCACTGAAGCTTTCTTT. Protein: CAITGRTEAFF.

This clonotype has more than one count but fewer than ten. The V gene is TRBV10-2, the J gene TRBJ2-3; 7 bases map to TRBD2. After removal of 6 bases from V and 8 bases from J, the junction contained 8 bases not matched to a gene. The length of the CDR3 is 13 residues. Germline lookup yields CDR1 WSHSY and CDR2 SAAADI. The CDR3 bases are TGCGCCAGCAGCCCCGGCGGGAGAGCTACGCAGTATTTT. It yields the protein CASSPGGRATQYF.

This clonotype showed up many times. The junction departs from germline at one end; a sequencing error may be responsible. This chain joins TRBV4-1 and TRBJ1-4; D unclear. CDR3 size: 12 residues. Germline assignment: CDR1 MGHRA and CDR2 YSYEKL. CDR3 in amino acids: CASSLDGEKLFF. As DNA, the CDR3 is TGTGCCAGCAGCCTGGACGGCGAAAAACTGTTTTTT.

On this clonotype: A much bigger clone sits one base away, suggesting this may be a read error. This chain joins TRBV7-6 and TRBJ2-3; the D gene is possibly TRBD2 (5 bases). Trimming cost V 4 bases and J 2 bases, with 13 bases left between them. There are 15 residues in the CDR3. Germline-derived CDR1 and CDR2 are SGHVS and FNYEAQ. CDR3 loop: CASSSPRAVTDTQYF. The CDR3, as DNA: TGTGCCAGCAGCTCCCCGAGGGCCGTCACAGATACGCAGTATTTT.